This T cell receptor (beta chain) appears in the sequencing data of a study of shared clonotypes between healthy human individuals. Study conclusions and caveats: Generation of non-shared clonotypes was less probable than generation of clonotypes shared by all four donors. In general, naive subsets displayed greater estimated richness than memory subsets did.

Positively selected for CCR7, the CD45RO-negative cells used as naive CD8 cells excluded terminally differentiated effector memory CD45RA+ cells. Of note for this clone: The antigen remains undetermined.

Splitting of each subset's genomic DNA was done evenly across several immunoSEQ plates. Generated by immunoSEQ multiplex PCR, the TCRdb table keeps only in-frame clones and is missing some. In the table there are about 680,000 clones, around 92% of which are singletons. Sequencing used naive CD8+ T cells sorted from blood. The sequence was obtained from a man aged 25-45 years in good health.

The CDR3 protein is CASSGPRDRGAAGANVLTF. CDR3 in DNA: TGTGCCAGCAGCGGGCCCCGGGACAGGGGAGCCGCTGGGGCCAACGTCCTGACTTTC. V usage is TRBV7-8 and J usage is TRBJ2-6; 10 positions agree with TRBD1. CDR3 size: 19 residues. Germline CDR1 and CDR2: SGHVS and FQNEAQ. Trimming cost V 5 bases and J 2 bases; bases outside gene matches: 12. The full variable domain, with the rest looked up from reference TRBV7-8 and TRBJ2-6, is GAGVSQSPRYKVAKRGQDVALRCDPISGHVSLFWYQQALGQGPEFLTYFQNEAQLDKSGLPSDRFFAERPEGSVSTLKIQRTQQEDSAVYLCASSGPRDRGAAGANVLTFGAGSRLTVL.